Below are 7 T cell receptor beta chains sequenced from a single sample in a study of T cells in Graves' hyperthyroidism and ophthalmopathy. Amplification targeted TCR beta CDR3 regions from RNA transcripts. When the TCR CDR3 underwent first-round RT-PCR, the HTBI primer set was used. A single record per CDR3 protein comes from TCRdb applying MiXCR to the multiplex PCR reads. The table shows about 520,000 distinct CDR3 sequences, with approximately 25% occurring only once. Sequences were obtained from blood. All receptors come from a woman in her 30s with Graves' ophthalmopathy.

This clonotype showed up many times. The V call is TRBV28, the J call TRBJ2-3; maybe TRBD1 (6 bases). V lost 9 bases, J lost 4 bases, and 14 bases lay in between. This CDR3 comprises 13 residues. CDR1 and CDR2 from the germline V gene are MDHEN and SYDVKM. CDR3 protein: CASQQGVADTQYF. The CDR3 region has the DNA TGTGCCAGTCAACAGGGTGTCGCAGATACGCAGTATTTT.

This clonotype was seen at least ten times. V usage is TRBV19 and J usage is TRBJ2-5; D gene uncertain. Germline assignment: CDR1 LNHDA and CDR2 SQIVND (reference sequence). V dropped 5 bases and J dropped 0 bases, with 16 bases sitting between them. This CDR3 spans 16 amino acids. The CDR3 nucleotides are TGTGCCAGTAGTTCGCACAGAATTACGTACCAAGAGACCCAGTACTTC. Protein sequence: CASSSHRITYQETQYF.

This clonotype was observed many times. V and J are TRBV12-3 or TRBV12-4 and TRBJ2-7, with D possibly TRBD2 on 6 matching bases. The CDR3 runs to 13 residues. V was clipped by 2 bases and J by 6 bases, with 11 bases between them. The CDR3 loop is CASSLRGAGEQYF. The CDR3 nucleotides read TGTGCCAGCAGTTTACGGGGAGCGGGCGAGCAGTACTTC.

The chain has TRBV11-3 and TRBJ2-2; the D call may be TRBD1 or TRBD2 (5 bases each). Germline CDR1 is SGHNT and CDR2 is YENEEA. V was cut by 1 base and J by 5 bases, with 8 bases left in between. The CDR3 extends over 14 amino acids. The CDR3 loop is CASSLGDQTGELFF. The CDR3 DNA follows: TGTGCCAGCAGCTTAGGGGACCAGACCGGGGAGCTGTTTTTT.

This clonotype was recorded many times. The V call is TRBV19, the J call TRBJ1-5; D ambiguous. The CDR3 is 14 residues long. Trimming removed 3 bases at V and 3 bases at J, with 9 bases between. From germline, CDR1 is LNHDA and CDR2 SQIVND (reference sequence). CDR3 sequence: CASSIVQNNQPQHF. The CDR3 DNA reads as TGTGCCAGTAGTATCGTACAGAACAATCAGCCCCAGCATTTT.

This clonotype was found a few times. V is TRBV10-3 and J is TRBJ1-1; TRBD1 matches 7 bases. V shed 6 bases and J 11 bases; nucleotides not matched to a gene: 12. The germline gives CDR1 ENHRY, CDR2 SYGVKD. The CDR3 runs 13 residues. The CDR3 sequence is CAIRSSQGVEAFF. CDR3 DNA: TGTGCCATCAGATCTAGTCAGGGGGTTGAGGCTTTCTTT.

This clonotype occurred many times. The V and J genes are TRBV20-1 and TRBJ1-1, with TRBD1 identical over 7 bases. Germline V gene sequence: CDR1 DFQATT, CDR2 SNEGSKA (reference sequence). The CDR3 loop spans 13 amino acids. Trimming at V came to 6 bases and at J to 0 bases, leaving 4 bases not matched to a gene. CDR3 bases: TGCAGTGCCCTGACAGGGATGAACACTGAAGCTTTCTTT. This sequence encodes CSALTGMNTEAFF.